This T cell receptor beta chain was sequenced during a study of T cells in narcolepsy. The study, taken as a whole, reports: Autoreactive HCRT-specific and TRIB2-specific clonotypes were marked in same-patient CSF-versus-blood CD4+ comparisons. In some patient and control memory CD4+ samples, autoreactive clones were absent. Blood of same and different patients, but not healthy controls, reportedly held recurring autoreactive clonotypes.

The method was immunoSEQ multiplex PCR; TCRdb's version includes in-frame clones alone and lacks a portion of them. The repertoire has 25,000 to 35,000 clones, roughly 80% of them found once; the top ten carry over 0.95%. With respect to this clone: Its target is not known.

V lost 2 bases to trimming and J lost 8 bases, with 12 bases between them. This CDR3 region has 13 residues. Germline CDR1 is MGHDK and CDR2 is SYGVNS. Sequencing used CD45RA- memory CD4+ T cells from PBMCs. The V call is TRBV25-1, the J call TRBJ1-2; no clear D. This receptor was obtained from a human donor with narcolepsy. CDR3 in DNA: TGTGCCAGCAGTGAACAGGTCGGTAACGGCTACACCTTC. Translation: CASSEQVGNGYTF.